The clone carrying this T cell receptor (beta chain) has at least ten counts. Antigen: not known. The CDR3 loop spans 15 amino acids. J lost 3 bases, V lost 0 bases, and 4 bases had no gene match. In germline, CDR1 is MNHEY, CDR2 SVGAGI. The data were taken from a study of HIV-infected patients and healthy controls. Study findings and constraints: Untreated HIV+ repertoires had roughly threefold fewer distinct CDR3s and lower Shannon diversity than healthy controls.

Around 450 ng RNA was reverse transcribed with alpha and beta constant-region primers. Using multiplexing indices, alpha and beta chain libraries were generated apart by chain-specific third strand synthesis. Each molecule carried a 12-nucleotide identifier made of two joined random hexamers added before amplification. TCRdb called the 5' RACE reads again in MiXCR, with one record for every CDR3 protein. The sample records 6,600 or so distinct CDR3 sequences, around 8.6% being singletons. Antiretroviral therapy had run roughly three months, about 14 weeks, before follow-up blood collection. Whole blood was used without fractionation, so all unsorted peripheral T cells were included.

The material sequenced was blood, taken during antiretroviral therapy. The receptor was derived from an adult with HIV infection. The chain combines TRBV6-5 with TRBJ1-1; 7 bases map to TRBD1. CDR3 sequence (DNA): TGTGCCAGCAGTTACTCCGACAGGGAGGACACTGAAGCTTTCTTT. Amino acid sequence: CASSYSDREDTEAFF.